This TCR beta chain came from a study of T cells in Graves' hyperthyroidism and ophthalmopathy. Findings of the study overall: The majority of expanded thyroid clonotypes above 0.001 also appeared in blood. Ophthalmopathy onset followed model prediction by a median approximately 7 months.

Patients affected by ophthalmopathy presented a Clinical Activity Score of at least 3, a NOSPECS grade of at least 4, and disease duration below 3 months. Diagnosis rested on symptoms, serum thyroxine and TRAb, thyroid ultrasound, and orbital computed tomography. This clonotype occurred many times. Its specificity is unknown. Amplification of TCR beta CDR3 regions was performed using RNA transcripts as template. The HTBI set primed first-round TCR CDR3 RT-PCR. TCRdb used MiXCR to reprocess the multiplex PCR reads, holding one entry per CDR3 protein. The sample records 600,000 or so distinct CDR3 sequences, 12% to 15% being singletons. Trimming shortened V by 10 bases and J by 0 bases, and 12 bases separated the two germline ends. Germline CDR1 is MNHEY and CDR2 is SMNVEV (reference sequence). The length of the CDR3 is 13 residues.

The V gene is TRBV27, the J gene TRBJ1-1; TRBD1 is a possible D gene (6 bases). This TCR derives from a woman younger than 35 with Graves' ophthalmopathy. The sample taken for sequencing was blood. The CDR3 is CAKTGRLNTEAFF. CDR3 sequence (DNA): TGTGCCAAGACAGGCAGATTGAACACTGAAGCTTTCTTT.